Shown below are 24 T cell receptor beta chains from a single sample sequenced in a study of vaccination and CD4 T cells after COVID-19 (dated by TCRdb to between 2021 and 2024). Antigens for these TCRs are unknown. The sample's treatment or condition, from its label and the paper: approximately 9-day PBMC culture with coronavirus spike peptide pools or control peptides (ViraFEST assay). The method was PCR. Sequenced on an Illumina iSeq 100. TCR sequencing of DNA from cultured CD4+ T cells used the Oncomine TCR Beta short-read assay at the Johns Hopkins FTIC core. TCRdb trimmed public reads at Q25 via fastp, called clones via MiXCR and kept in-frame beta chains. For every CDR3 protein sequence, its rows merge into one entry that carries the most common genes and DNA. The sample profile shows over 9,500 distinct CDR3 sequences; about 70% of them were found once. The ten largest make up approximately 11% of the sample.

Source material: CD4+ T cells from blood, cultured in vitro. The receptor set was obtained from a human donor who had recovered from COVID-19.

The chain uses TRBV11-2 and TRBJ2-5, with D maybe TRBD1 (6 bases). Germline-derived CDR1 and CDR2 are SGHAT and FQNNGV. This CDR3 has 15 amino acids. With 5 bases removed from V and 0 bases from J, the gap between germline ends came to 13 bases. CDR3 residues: CASSKLWTDQETQYF. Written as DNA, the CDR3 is TGTGCCAGCAGCAAACTATGGACAGACCAAGAGACCCAGTACTTC.

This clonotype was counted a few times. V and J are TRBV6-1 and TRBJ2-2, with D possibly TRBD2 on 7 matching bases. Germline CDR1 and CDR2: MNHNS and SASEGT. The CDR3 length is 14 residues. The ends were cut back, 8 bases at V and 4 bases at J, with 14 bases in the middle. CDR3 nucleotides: TGTGCCAGCGTCGGGGGGCCGAGCACCGGGGAGCTGTTTTTT. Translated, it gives CASVGGPSTGELFF.

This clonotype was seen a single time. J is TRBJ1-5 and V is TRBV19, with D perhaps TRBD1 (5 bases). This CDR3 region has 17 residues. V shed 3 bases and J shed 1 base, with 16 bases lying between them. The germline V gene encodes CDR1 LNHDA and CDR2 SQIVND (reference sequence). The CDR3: CASSISLAGQSNQPQHF. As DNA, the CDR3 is TGTGCCAGTAGTATCTCCCTAGCAGGGCAGAGCAATCAGCCCCAGCATTTT.

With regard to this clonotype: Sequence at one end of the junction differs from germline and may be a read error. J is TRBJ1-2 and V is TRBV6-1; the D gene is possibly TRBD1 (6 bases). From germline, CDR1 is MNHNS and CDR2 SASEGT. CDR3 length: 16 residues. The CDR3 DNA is TGTGCCGGCAGTGAAGGGTGGGGGGCCCATTCCTATGGCTACACCTTC. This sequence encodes CAGSEGWGAHSYGYTF.

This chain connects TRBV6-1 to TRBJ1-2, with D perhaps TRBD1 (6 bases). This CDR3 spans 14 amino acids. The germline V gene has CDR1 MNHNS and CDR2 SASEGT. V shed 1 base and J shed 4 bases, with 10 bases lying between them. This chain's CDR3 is CASSEDRAAYGYTF. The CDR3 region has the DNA TGTGCCAGCAGTGAAGACAGGGCGGCCTATGGCTACACCTTC.

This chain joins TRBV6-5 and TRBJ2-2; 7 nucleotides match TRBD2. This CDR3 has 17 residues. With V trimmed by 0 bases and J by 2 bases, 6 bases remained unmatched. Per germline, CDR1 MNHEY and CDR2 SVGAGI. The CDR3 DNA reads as TGTGCCAGCAGTTACTCGAGTCCTAGCGGAAACACCGGGGAGCTGTTTTTT. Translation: CASSYSSPSGNTGELFF.

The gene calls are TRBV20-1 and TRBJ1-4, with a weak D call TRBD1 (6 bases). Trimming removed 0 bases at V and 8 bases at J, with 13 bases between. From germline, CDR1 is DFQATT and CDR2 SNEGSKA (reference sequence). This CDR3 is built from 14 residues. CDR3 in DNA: TGCAGTGCTAGAGAGGGGGCTGGGGACGAAAAACTGTTTTTT. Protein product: CSAREGAGDEKLFF.

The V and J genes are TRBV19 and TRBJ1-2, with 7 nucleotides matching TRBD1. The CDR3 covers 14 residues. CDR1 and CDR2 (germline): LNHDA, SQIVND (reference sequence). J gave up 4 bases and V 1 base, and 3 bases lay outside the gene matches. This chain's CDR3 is CASSIGGQLYGYTF. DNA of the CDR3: TGTGCCAGTAGTATAGGGGGACAGCTCTATGGCTACACCTTC.

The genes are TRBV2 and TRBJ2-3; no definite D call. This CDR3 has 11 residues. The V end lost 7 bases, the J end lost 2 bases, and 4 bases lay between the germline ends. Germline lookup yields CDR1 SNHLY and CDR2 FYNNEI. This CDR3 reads CASIYTDTQYF. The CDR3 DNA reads TGTGCCAGCATATACACAGATACGCAGTATTTT.

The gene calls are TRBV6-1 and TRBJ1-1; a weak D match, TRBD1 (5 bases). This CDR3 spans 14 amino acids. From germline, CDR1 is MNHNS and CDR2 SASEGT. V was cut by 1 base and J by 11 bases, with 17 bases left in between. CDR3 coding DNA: TGTGCCAGCAGTGAAGGGGGGTTTCGGAGTGTGGCTTTCTTT. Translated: CASSEGGFRSVAFF.

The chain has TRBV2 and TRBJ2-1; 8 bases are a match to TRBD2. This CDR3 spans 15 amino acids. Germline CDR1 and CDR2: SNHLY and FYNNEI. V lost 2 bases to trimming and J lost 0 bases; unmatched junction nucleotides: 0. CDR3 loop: CASSELAGSYNEQFF. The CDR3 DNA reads TGTGCCAGCAGTGAACTAGCGGGCTCCTACAATGAGCAGTTCTTC.

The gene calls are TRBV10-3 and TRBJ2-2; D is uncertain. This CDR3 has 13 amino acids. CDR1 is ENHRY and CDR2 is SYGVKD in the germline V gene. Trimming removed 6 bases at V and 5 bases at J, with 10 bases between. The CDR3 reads CAIRASDTGELFF. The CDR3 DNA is TGTGCCATCAGAGCTAGTGATACCGGGGAGCTGTTTTTT.

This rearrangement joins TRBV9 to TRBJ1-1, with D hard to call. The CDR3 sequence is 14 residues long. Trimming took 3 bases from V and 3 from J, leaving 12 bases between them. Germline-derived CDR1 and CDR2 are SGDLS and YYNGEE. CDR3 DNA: TGTGCCAGCAGCGCTGAGGTCTACTACACTGAAGCTTTCTTT. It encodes CASSAEVYYTEAFF. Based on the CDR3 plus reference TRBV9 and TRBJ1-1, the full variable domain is DSGVTQTPKHLITATGQRVTLRCSPRSGDLSVYWYQQSLDQGLQFLIQYYNGEERAKGNILERFSAQQFPDLHSELNLSSLELGDSALYFCASSAEVYYTEAFFGQGTRLTVV.

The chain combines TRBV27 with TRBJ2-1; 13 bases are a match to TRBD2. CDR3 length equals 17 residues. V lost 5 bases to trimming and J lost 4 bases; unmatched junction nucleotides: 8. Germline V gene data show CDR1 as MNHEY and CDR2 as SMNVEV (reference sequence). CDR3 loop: CASSPQTSGRPYNEQFF. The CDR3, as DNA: TGTGCCAGCAGTCCTCAGACTAGCGGGAGGCCTTACAATGAGCAGTTCTTC.

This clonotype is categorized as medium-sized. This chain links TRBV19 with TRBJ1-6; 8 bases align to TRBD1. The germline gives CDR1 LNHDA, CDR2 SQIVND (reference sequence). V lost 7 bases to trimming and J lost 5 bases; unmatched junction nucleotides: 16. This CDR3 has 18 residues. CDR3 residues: CASKGQGAAIRNNSPLHF. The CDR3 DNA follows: TGTGCCAGTAAGGGCCAGGGGGCCGCTATTCGGAATAATTCACCCCTCCACTTT.

DNA of the CDR3: TGTGCCAGCACAAGCGCAGGTACGTTAACCAACACTGAAGCTTTCTTT. Translating gives CASTSAGTLTNTEAFF. The genes are TRBV28 and TRBJ1-1; D not certain. Germline lookup yields CDR1 MDHEN and CDR2 SYDVKM. Trimming took 7 bases from V and 2 from J, leaving 20 bases between them. The CDR3 consists of 16 residues. The full variable domain, rest sourced from reference TRBV28 and TRBJ1-1, is DVKVTQSSRYLVKRTGEKVFLECVQDMDHENMFWYRQDPGLGLRLIYFSYDVKMKEKGDIPEGYSVSREKKERFSLILESASTNQTSMYLCASTSAGTLTNTEAFFGQGTRLTVV.

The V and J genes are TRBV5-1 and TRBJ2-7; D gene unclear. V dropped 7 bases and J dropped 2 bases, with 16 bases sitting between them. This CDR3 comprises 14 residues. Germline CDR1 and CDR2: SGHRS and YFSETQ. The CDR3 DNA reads TGCGCCAGCTCCACCGGGTCCAACCCCTACGAGCAGTACTTC. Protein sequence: CASSTGSNPYEQYF. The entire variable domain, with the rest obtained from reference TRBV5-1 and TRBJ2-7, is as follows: KAGVTQTPRYLIKTRGQQVTLSCSPISGHRSVSWYQQTPGQGLQFLFEYFSETQRNKGNFPGRFSGRQFSNSRSEMNVSTLELGDSALYLCASSTGSNPYEQYFGPGTRLTVT.

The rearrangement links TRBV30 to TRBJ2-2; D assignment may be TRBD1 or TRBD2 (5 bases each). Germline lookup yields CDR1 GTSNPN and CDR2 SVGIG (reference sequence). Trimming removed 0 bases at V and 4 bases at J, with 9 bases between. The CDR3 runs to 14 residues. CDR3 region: CAWSVRGPTGELFF. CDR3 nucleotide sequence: TGTGCCTGGAGTGTAAGGGGACCCACCGGGGAGCTGTTTTTT.

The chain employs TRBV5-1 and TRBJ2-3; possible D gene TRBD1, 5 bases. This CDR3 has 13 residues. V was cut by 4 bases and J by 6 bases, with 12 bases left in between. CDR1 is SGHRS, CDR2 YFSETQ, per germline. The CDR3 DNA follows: TGCGCCAGCAGCACTCAGGGATCGGATACGCAGTATTTT. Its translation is CASSTQGSDTQYF.

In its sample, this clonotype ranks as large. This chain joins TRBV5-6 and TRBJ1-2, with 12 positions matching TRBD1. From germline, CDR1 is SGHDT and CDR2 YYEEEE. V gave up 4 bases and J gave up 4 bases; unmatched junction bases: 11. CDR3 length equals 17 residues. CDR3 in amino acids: CASSRPGTGGAAYGYTF. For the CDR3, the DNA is TGTGCCAGCAGCCGTCCCGGGACAGGGGGCGCGGCCTATGGCTACACCTTC.

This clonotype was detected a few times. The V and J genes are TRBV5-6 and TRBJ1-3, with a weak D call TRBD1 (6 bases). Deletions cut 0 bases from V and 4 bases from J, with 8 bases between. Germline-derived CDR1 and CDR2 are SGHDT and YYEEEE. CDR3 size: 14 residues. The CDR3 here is CASSLAGGGNTIYF. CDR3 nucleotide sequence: TGTGCCAGCAGCTTGGCTGGGGGCGGAAACACCATATATTTT.

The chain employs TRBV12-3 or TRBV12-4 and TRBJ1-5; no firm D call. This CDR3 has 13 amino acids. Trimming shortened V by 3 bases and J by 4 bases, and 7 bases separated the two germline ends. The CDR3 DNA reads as TGTGCCAGCAGTTTTTCGAGAAATCAGCCCCAGCATTTT. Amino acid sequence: CASSFSRNQPQHF.

The CDR3 DNA sequence: TGTGCCAGCAGCCCCCGGGCGCGGGGCTACAATGAGCAGTTCTTC. Translating it yields CASSPRARGYNEQFF. The rearrangement uses TRBV6-2 or TRBV6-3 and TRBJ2-1; perhaps TRBD2 as D (6 bases). Per germline, CDR1 MNHEY and CDR2 SVGEGT. V gave up 6 bases and J gave up 3 bases, with 15 bases separating them. CDR3 length: 15 residues.

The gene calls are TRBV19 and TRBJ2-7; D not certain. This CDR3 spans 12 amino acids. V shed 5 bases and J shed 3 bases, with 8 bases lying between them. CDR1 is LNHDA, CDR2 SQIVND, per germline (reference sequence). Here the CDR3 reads CASSLRNYEQYF. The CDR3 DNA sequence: TGTGCCAGTAGTCTCAGAAACTACGAGCAGTACTTC.